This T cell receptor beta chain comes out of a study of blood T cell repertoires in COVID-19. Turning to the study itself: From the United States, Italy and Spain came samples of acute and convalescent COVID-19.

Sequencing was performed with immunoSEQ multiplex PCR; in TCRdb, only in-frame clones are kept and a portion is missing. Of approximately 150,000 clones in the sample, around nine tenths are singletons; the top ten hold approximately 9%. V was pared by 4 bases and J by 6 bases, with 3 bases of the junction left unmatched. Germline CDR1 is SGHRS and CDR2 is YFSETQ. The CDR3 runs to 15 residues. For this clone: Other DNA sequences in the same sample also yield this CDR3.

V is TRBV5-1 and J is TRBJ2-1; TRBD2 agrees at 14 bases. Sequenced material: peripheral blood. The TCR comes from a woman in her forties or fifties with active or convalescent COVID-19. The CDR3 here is CASSPGLAGGNEQFF. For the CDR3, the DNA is TGCGCCAGCAGCCCCGGACTAGCGGGAGGCAATGAGCAGTTCTTC.